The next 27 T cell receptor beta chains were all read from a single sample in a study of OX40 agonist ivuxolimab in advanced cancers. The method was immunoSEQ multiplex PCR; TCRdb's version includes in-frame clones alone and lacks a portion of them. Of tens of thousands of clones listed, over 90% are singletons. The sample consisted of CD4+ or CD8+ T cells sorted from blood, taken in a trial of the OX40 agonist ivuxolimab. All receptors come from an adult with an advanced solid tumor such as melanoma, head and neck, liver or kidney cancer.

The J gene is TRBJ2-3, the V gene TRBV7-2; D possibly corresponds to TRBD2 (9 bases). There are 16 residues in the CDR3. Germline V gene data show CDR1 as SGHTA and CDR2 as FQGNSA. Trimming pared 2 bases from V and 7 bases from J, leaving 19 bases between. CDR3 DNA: TGTGCCAGCAGCTTACAGGGGGCGGGGGGGCCGAATACGCAGTATTTT. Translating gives CASSLQGAGGPNTQYF.

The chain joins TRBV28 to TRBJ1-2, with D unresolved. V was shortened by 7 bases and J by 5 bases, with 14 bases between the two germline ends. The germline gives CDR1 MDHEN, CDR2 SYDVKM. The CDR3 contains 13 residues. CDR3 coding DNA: TGTGCCAGCACTACCCCGGCTGCGTATGGCTACACCTTC. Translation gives CASTTPAAYGYTF.

The CDR3 coding sequence is TGTGCCAGCAGGGGACAGGGAGACTATGGCTACACCTTC. Amino acid sequence: CASRGQGDYGYTF. This chain links TRBV2 with TRBJ1-2, with 9 bases identical to TRBD1. The germline V gene has CDR1 SNHLY and CDR2 FYNNEI. V lost 6 bases and J lost 3; bases outside the gene matches: 2. This CDR3 has 13 amino acids.

Here the CDR3 DNA reads TGTGCCAGCCGTACCGGGACCTTGGCTACTCGGGGCTACACCTTC. Translated, it gives CASRTGTLATRGYTF. This chain links TRBV19 with TRBJ1-2, with D possibly being TRBD1 (5 bases). This CDR3 region has 15 residues. Trimming shortened V by 9 bases and J by 8 bases, and 25 bases separated the two germline ends. CDR1 is LNHDA, CDR2 SQIVND, per germline (reference sequence).

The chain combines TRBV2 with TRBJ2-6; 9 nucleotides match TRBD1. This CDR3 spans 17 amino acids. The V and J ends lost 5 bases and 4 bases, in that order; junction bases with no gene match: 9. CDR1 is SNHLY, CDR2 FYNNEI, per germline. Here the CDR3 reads CASSTSRDRAGANVLTF. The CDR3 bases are TGTGCCAGCAGTACGTCCCGGGACAGGGCCGGGGCCAACGTCCTGACTTTC. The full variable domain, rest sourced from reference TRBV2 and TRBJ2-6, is EPEVTQTPSHQVTQMGQEVILRCVPISNHLYFYWYRQILGQKVEFLVSFYNNEISEKSEIFDDQFSVERPDGSNFTLKIRSTKLEDSAMYFCASSTSRDRAGANVLTFGAGSRLTVL.

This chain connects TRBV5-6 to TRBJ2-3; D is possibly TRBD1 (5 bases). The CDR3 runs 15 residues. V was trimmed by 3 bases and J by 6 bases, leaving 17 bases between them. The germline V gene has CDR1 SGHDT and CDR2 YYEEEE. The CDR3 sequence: CASSYRTLGVDTQYF. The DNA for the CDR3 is TGTGCCAGCAGCTACCGGACCCTAGGGGTGGATACGCAGTATTTT.

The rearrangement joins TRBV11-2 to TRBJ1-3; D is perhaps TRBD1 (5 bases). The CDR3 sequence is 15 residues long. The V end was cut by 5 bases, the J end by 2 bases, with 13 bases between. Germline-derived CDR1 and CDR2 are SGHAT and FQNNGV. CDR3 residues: CASSPPGGAGNTIYF. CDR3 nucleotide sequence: TGTGCCAGCAGCCCCCCCGGGGGGGCTGGAAACACCATATATTTT. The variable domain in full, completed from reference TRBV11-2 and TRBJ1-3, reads EAGVAQSPRYKIIEKRQSVAFWCNPISGHATLYWYQQILGQGPKLLIQFQNNGVVDDSQLPKDRFSAERLKGVDSTLKIQPAKLEDSAVYLCASSPPGGAGNTIYFGEGSWLTVV.

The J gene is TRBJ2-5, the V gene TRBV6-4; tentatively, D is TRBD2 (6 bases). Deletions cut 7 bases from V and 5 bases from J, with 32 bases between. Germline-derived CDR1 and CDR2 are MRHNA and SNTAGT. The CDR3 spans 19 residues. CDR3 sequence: CASTDCGVVISGVIETQYF. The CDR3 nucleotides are TGTGCCAGCACCGACTGTGGGGTGGTTATTTCGGGGGTTATTGAGACCCAGTACTTC.

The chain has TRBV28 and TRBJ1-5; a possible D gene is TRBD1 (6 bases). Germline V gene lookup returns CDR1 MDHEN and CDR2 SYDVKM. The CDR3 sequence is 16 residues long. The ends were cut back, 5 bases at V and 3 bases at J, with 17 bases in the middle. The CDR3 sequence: CASSLPQGQHNQPQHF. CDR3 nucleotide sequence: TGTGCCAGCAGTCTCCCTCAAGGACAGCACAATCAGCCCCAGCATTTT.

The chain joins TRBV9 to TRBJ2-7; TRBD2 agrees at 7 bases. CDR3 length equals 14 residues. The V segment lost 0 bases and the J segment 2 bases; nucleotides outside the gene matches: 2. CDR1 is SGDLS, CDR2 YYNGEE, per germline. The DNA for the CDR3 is TGTGCCAGCAGCGTAGGGGGGGGAGCCTACGAGCAGTACTTC. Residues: CASSVGGGAYEQYF.

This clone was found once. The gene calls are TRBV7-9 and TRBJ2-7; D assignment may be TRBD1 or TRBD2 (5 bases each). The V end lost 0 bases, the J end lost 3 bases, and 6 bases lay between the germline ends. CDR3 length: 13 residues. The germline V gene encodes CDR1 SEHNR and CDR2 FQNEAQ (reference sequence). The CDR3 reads CASSLAGGYEQYF. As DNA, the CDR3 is TGTGCCAGCAGCTTAGCTGGGGGCTACGAGCAGTACTTC.

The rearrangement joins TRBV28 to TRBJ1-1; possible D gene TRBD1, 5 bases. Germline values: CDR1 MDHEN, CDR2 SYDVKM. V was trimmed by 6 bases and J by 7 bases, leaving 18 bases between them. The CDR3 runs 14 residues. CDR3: CASSSGGTAREAFF. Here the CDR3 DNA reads TGTGCCAGCAGCTCTGGGGGTACAGCCCGTGAAGCTTTCTTT.

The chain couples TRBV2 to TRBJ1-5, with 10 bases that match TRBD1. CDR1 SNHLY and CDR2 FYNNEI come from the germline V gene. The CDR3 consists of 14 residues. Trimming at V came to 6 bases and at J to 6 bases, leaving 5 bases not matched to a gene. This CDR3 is CASSSGTGVQPQHF. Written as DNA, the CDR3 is TGTGCCAGCAGCTCCGGGACAGGGGTTCAGCCCCAGCATTTT.

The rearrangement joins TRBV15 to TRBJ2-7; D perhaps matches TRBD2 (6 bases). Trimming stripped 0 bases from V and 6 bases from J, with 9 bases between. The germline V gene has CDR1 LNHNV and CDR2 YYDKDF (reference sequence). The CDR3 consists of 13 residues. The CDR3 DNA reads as TGTGCCACCAGCAGAGATGCGGGGTTCGAGCAGTACTTC. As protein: CATSRDAGFEQYF.

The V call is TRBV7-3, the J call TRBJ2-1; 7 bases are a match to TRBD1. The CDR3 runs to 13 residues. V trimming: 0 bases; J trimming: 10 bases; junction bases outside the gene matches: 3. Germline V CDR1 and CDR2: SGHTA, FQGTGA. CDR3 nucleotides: TGTGCCAGCAGCTTAACTCGAGGGGGCGAGCAGTTCTTC. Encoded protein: CASSLTRGGEQFF. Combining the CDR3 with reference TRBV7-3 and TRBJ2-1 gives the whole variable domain GAGVSQTPSNKVTEKGKYVELRCDPISGHTALYWYRQSLGQGPEFLIYFQGTGAADDSGLPNDRFFAVRPEGSVSTLKIQRTERGDSAVYLCASSLTRGGEQFFGPGTRLTVL.

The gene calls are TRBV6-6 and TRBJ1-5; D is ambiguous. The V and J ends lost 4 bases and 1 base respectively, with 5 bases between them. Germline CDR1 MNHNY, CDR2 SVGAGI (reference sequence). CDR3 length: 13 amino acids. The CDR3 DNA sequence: TGTGCCAGCAGTTTTGACAGCAATCAGCCCCAGCATTTT. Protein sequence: CASSFDSNQPQHF.

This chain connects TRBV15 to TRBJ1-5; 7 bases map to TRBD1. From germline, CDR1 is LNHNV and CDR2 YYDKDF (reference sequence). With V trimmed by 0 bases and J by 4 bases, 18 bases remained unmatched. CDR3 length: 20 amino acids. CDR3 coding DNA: TGTGCCACCAGCAGAGAATTAATGACAGGGACCCTGAGTAAGAATCAGCCCCAGCATTTT. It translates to CATSRELMTGTLSKNQPQHF.

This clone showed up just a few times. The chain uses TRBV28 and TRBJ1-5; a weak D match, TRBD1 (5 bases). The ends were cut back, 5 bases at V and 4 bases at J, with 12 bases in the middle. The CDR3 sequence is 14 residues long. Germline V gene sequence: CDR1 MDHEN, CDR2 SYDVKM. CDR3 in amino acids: CASSPRRGNQPQHF. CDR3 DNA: TGTGCCAGCAGTCCGAGGAGGGGAAATCAGCCCCAGCATTTT.

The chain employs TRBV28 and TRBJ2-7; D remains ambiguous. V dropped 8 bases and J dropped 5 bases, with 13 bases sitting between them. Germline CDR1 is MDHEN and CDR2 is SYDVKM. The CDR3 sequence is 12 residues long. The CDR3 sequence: CASRGRIHEQYF. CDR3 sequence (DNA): TGTGCCAGCCGAGGTCGGATCCACGAGCAGTACTTC.

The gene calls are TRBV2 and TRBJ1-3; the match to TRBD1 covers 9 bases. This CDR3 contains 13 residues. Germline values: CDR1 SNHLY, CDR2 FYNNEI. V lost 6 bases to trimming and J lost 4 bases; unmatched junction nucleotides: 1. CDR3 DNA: TGTGCCAGCAGAACAGGGGGCGGAAACACCATATATTTT. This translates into CASRTGGGNTIYF.

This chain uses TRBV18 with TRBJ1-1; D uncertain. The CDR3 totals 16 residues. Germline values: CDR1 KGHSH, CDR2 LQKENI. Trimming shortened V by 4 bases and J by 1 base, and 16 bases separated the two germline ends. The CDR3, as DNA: TGTGCCAGCTCACTTACGAGCTTACTCGCGAACACTGAAGCTTTCTTT. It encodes CASSLTSLLANTEAFF.

DNA for the CDR3: TGCGCCAGCAGTCAATCGAGAGCAGGGTGGAACAATCAGCCCCAGCATTTT. It codes for CASSQSRAGWNNQPQHF. V is TRBV23-1 and J is TRBJ1-5; D might be TRBD1 (5 bases). TRBV23-1 is sorted into the ORF group, with uncertain function. V was cut by 0 bases and J by 3 bases, with 15 bases left in between. The CDR3 runs to 17 residues.

Written as DNA, the CDR3 is TGTGCCAGCTCACGCGCCCCGGGACAGGCCACAGATACGCAGTATTTT. Its protein product is CASSRAPGQATDTQYF. V usage is TRBV18 and J usage is TRBJ2-3, with 8 bases identical to TRBD1. The CDR3 loop spans 16 amino acids. Germline CDR1 KGHSH, CDR2 LQKENI. J lost 2 bases, V lost 4 bases, and 8 bases had no gene match.

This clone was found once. DNA for the CDR3: TGCGCCAGCAGCTTGGAGCTAGCGGGAGGGCCATCCGGGGAGCTGTTTTTT. Translating gives CASSLELAGGPSGELFF. The rearrangement links TRBV5-1 to TRBJ2-2; 12 nucleotides line up with TRBD2. The CDR3 runs to 17 residues. Trimming took 0 bases from V and 6 from J; bases not matched to a gene: 6. From germline, CDR1 is SGHRS and CDR2 YFSETQ.

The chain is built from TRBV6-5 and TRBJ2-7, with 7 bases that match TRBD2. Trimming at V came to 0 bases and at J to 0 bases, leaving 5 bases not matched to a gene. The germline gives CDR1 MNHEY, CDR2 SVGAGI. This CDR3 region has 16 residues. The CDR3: CASSYSTSVPSYEQYF. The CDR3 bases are TGTGCCAGCAGTTACTCTACTAGCGTACCCTCCTACGAGCAGTACTTC.

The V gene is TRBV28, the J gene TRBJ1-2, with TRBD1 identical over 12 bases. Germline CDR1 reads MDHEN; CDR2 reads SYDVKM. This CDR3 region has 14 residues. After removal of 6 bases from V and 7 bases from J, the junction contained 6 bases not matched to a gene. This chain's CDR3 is CASRGTGGAGGYTF. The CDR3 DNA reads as TGTGCCAGCAGGGGGACAGGGGGCGCCGGTGGCTACACCTTC.

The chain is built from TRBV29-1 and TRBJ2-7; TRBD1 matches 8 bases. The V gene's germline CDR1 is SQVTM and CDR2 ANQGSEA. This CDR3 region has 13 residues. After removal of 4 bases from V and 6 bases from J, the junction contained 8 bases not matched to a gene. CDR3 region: CSVVRQGAGEQYF. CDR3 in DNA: TGCAGCGTTGTGAGGCAGGGGGCCGGCGAGCAGTACTTC.